These 27 T cell receptor beta chains were sequenced from one sample in a study of beta chain features in type 1 diabetes. Study outcomes and limitations: TCRB CDR3s were moderately but significantly shorter in Type 1 diabetes patients in all four CD4+ subsets.

These receptors lack a known antigen. Isolated RNA was reverse transcribed in full, so expressed TCRB transcripts were sequenced. This table comes from immunoSEQ multiplex PCR, and its TCRdb copy is limited to in-frame clones, with some not included. The table includes under 850,000 clones, under 15% detected once. The sequenced sample consisted of naive CD4+ T cells from blood. The receptors originated from a man between 18 and 35 years old with type 1 diabetes.

This clone was picked up a small number of times. The V and J genes are TRBV19 and TRBJ2-2; D is undetermined. The CDR3 length is 13 residues. From germline, CDR1 is LNHDA and CDR2 SQIVND (reference sequence). The V end lost 3 bases, the J end lost 6 bases, and 8 bases lay between the germline ends. The CDR3 protein is CASSIGVAGELFF. CDR3 nucleotides: TGTGCCAGTAGTATTGGGGTCGCCGGGGAGCTGTTTTTT.

This clone has only a few counts. This chain uses TRBV7-9 with TRBJ2-1; 9 bases map to TRBD2. Trimming removed 8 bases from V and 8 bases from J; junction bases left unmatched: 13. CDR1 and CDR2 (germline): SEHNR, FQNEAQ (reference sequence). This CDR3 contains 15 residues. CDR3 loop: CASSSPGLAVDEQFF. The DNA for the CDR3 is TGTGCCAGCTCCTCCCCGGGACTAGCCGTCGATGAGCAGTTCTTC.

This clone has just a few counts. This chain links TRBV2 with TRBJ2-1; 8 positions match TRBD2. The germline CDR1 and CDR2 sequences are SNHLY and FYNNEI. Losses at the gene ends were 3 bases for V and 8 bases for J; bases not matched to a gene: 9. This CDR3 spans 15 amino acids. CDR3 bases: TGTGCCAGCAGTGAGGGTAGCGGGGTCTGGTATGAGCAGTTCTTC. It codes for CASSEGSGVWYEQFF.

The chain has TRBV6-5 and TRBJ1-2; possible D gene TRBD1, 5 bases. This CDR3 spans 13 amino acids. Germline V gene lookup returns CDR1 MNHEY and CDR2 SVGAGI. Trimming cost V 4 bases and J 9 bases, with 15 bases left between them. CDR3 protein: CASSSRVDTSYTF. Written as DNA, the CDR3 is TGTGCCAGCAGTTCAAGGGTGGACACCAGCTACACCTTC.

In its sample, this clone was seen once. The chain joins TRBV18 to TRBJ2-5; tentative D call: TRBD2 (6 bases). Trimming took off 5 bases at V and 1 base at J, with 8 bases between the two ends. Looked up from germline, CDR1 is KGHSH and CDR2 is LQKENI. The CDR3 length is 13 residues. CDR3 sequence: CASSGGTQETQYF. For the CDR3, the DNA is TGTGCCAGCTCAGGGGGGACCCAAGAGACCCAGTACTTC.

The sample holds a few counts of this clone. This sequence joins TRBV7-9 and TRBJ2-2; TRBD1 might be the D (6 bases). This CDR3 has 15 amino acids. From germline, CDR1 is SEHNR and CDR2 FQNEAQ (reference sequence). V was shortened by 6 bases and J by 1 base, with 12 bases between the two germline ends. The CDR3: CASSIRQENTGELFF. CDR3 DNA sequence: TGTGCCAGCAGTATTAGACAGGAGAACACCGGGGAGCTGTTTTTT.

This clone was counted only a few times. J is TRBJ2-1 and V is TRBV9; weak D call: TRBD1 (6 bases). This CDR3 contains 15 residues. The V end was cut by 3 bases, the J end by 0 bases, with 10 bases between. Germline values: CDR1 SGDLS, CDR2 YYNGEE. The CDR3 sequence is CASSATGSSYNEQFF. CDR3 in DNA: TGTGCCAGCAGCGCTACAGGGAGCTCCTACAATGAGCAGTTCTTC.

Turning to this clone: Other DNA sequences in the same sample also yield this CDR3. The rearrangement joins TRBV9 to TRBJ2-5; D is tentatively TRBD1 or TRBD2 (5 bases each). Trimming shortened V by 0 bases and J by 2 bases, and 11 bases separated the two germline ends. The germline CDR1 and CDR2 sequences are SGDLS and YYNGEE. This CDR3 region has 15 residues. Written as DNA, the CDR3 is TGTGCCAGCAGCGTAGTTGGGACGGAACAAGAGACCCAGTACTTC. Its translation: CASSVVGTEQETQYF.

The chain recombines TRBV7-2 with TRBJ1-4, with unresolved D. V lost 1 base to trimming and J lost 0 bases, with 3 bases between them. Germline V gene data show CDR1 as SGHTA and CDR2 as FQGNSA. CDR3 length equals 14 residues. The CDR3 DNA sequence: TGTGCCAGCAGCTTAGAAACAACTAATGAAAAACTGTTTTTT. It specifies CASSLETTNEKLFF. The complete variable domain, with remaining parts taken from reference TRBV7-2 and TRBJ1-4, reads GAGVSQSPSNKVTEKGKDVELRCDPISGHTALYWYRQSLGQGLEFLIYFQGNSAPDKSGLPSDRFSAERTGGSVSTLTIQRTQQEDSAVYLCASSLETTNEKLFFGSGTQLSVL.

This clone has just a few counts. This sequence joins TRBV30 and TRBJ1-5; maybe TRBD1 (6 bases). The CDR3 covers 13 residues. Germline V gives CDR1 GTSNPN, CDR2 SVGIG (reference sequence). The ends were cut back, 2 bases at V and 5 bases at J, with 10 bases in the middle. In DNA, the CDR3 is TGTGCCTGGAGTTTGTCAGGGGATCAGCCCCAGCATTTT. This sequence encodes CAWSLSGDQPQHF.

The chain joins TRBV28 to TRBJ1-3, with TRBD1 identical over 7 bases. The CDR3 runs 15 residues. Losses at the gene ends were 8 bases for V and 2 bases for J; bases not matched to a gene: 9. Germline values: CDR1 MDHEN, CDR2 SYDVKM. In DNA, the CDR3 is TGTGCCAGCCACCACGGGACAGCGGCTGGAAACACCATATATTTT. Translation gives CASHHGTAAGNTIYF.

The CDR3 nucleotides read TGCAGCTCTACAGGTCCCTCGGACACCGGGGAGCTGTTTTTT. Translating it yields CSSTGPSDTGELFF. The chain employs TRBV29-1 and TRBJ2-2; D may be TRBD1 (5 bases). This CDR3 is built from 14 residues. Germline V gives CDR1 SQVTM, CDR2 ANQGSEA. Trimming removed 8 bases from V and 3 bases from J, with 16 bases in between.

This clone was observed a handful of times. The chain uses TRBV6-6 and TRBJ1-5; D gene ambiguous. Germline values: CDR1 MNHNY, CDR2 SVGAGI (reference sequence). Between the trimmed V and J ends, which lost 2 bases and 5 bases, there was a span of 7 bases. The CDR3 spans 13 residues. The CDR3 nucleotides are TGTGCCAGCAGTTACGTCGGGGATCAGCCCCAGCATTTT. Its translation is CASSYVGDQPQHF.

For the CDR3, the DNA is TGTGCCAGCTCACCAGGCCTTACAGGAGAGCAGTACTTC. Translating gives CASSPGLTGEQYF. The chain carries TRBV18 and TRBJ2-7; D is possibly TRBD1 (5 bases). This CDR3 has 13 residues. Trimming took off 2 bases at V and 7 bases at J, with 12 bases between the two ends. In germline, CDR1 is KGHSH, CDR2 LQKENI.

This clone was seen a handful of times. The rearrangement uses TRBV4-1 and TRBJ1-6, with D uncertain. Trimming shortened V by 0 bases and J by 9 bases, and 21 bases separated the two germline ends. The CDR3 has 18 amino acids. Germline V lookup: CDR1 MGHRA, CDR2 YSYEKL. This CDR3 reads CASSQEGPTVAPPSPLHF. The DNA of the CDR3 is TGCGCCAGCAGCCAAGAAGGTCCGACGGTGGCTCCTCCTTCACCCCTCCACTTT.

V and J are TRBV18 and TRBJ1-5; 8 nucleotides agree with TRBD1. Per germline, CDR1 KGHSH and CDR2 LQKENI. The CDR3 has 14 amino acids. The trim removed 3 bases at V and 7 bases at J, leaving 5 bases unmatched. The CDR3 sequence: CASSPGQDPQPQHF. The CDR3 DNA is TGTGCCAGCTCACCGGGACAGGATCCCCAGCCCCAGCATTTT.

This clone was detected only a few times. This sample includes further DNA sequences coding for the same CDR3. This chain links TRBV19 with TRBJ1-5; D is undetermined. The V gene's germline CDR1 is LNHDA and CDR2 SQIVND (reference sequence). This CDR3 region has 12 residues. V shed 2 bases and J shed 4 bases, with 3 bases lying between them. CDR3 sequence (DNA): TGTGCCAGTAGTATATCGAATCAGCCCCAGCATTTT. Its protein is CASSISNQPQHF.

The chain is built from TRBV4-1 and TRBJ2-1, with D possibly being TRBD1 (5 bases). Germline CDR1 reads MGHRA; CDR2 reads YSYEKL. With 2 bases removed from V and 9 bases from J, the gap between germline ends came to 17 bases. This CDR3 is 15 amino acids long. As DNA, the CDR3 is TGCGCCAGCAGCCAACCAGGCAAATCTAGGGGTGAGCAGTTCTTC. Residues: CASSQPGKSRGEQFF.

The chain employs TRBV4-1 and TRBJ1-5; D gene unclear. V was clipped by 0 bases and J by 4 bases, with 13 bases between them. CDR1 MGHRA and CDR2 YSYEKL come from the germline V gene. The CDR3 contains 16 residues. CDR3 region: CASSQDPGQVNQPQHF. The CDR3 DNA reads as TGCGCCAGCAGCCAAGATCCAGGCCAAGTGAATCAGCCCCAGCATTTT.

The chain joins TRBV30 to TRBJ2-1, with D possibly being TRBD1 (5 bases). CDR1 and CDR2 (germline): GTSNPN, SVGIG (reference sequence). CDR3 length: 13 amino acids. The chain's CDR3 is CGGSRTNYNEQFF. CDR3 nucleotide sequence: TGTGGAGGAAGTAGGACAAACTACAATGAGCAGTTCTTC.

This clone was picked up a small number of times. The chain combines TRBV29-1 with TRBJ1-4; 9 nucleotides match TRBD1. The CDR3 spans 14 residues. Germline V gene data show CDR1 as SQVTM and CDR2 as ANQGSEA. The V and J ends lost 3 bases and 7 bases, in that order; junction bases with no gene match: 6. The CDR3 DNA is TGCAGCGTTGACCTACAGGGGGCCGGTGAAAAACTGTTTTTT. It codes for CSVDLQGAGEKLFF.

The CDR3 DNA reads as TGTGCCAGCAGCCCCCCCGTGCAGGGCCACCCATCGGATACGCAGTATTTT. This codes for CASSPPVQGHPSDTQYF. The chain has TRBV5-4 and TRBJ2-3; D is possibly TRBD1 (5 bases). The CDR3 is 17 amino acids. CDR1 and CDR2 from the germline V gene are SGHNT and YYREEE (reference sequence). V was pared by 4 bases and J by 6 bases, with 24 bases between.

This clone was counted only a few times. For the CDR3, the DNA is TGCGCCAGAAGAAGGAGCTCCTACGAGCAGTACTTC. Residues: CARRRSSYEQYF. This chain connects TRBV5-1 to TRBJ2-7, with no clear D. V lost 8 bases, J lost 0 bases, and 9 bases lay in between. This CDR3 region has 12 residues. The V gene's germline CDR1 is SGHRS and CDR2 YFSETQ.

Only a few counts were recorded for this clone. V is TRBV7-2 and J is TRBJ1-1; 8 bases agree with TRBD1. Unmatched junction bases numbered 8, after V lost 4 bases and J lost 4 bases. This CDR3 comprises 15 residues. The germline V gene encodes CDR1 SGHTA and CDR2 FQGNSA. The CDR3 DNA sequence: TGTGCCAGCAGCTCAGGGGGCCAGGGCGTCACTGAAGCTTTCTTT. Protein product: CASSSGGQGVTEAFF. The full variable domain, in which reference TRBV7-2 and TRBJ1-1 provide the parts outside the CDR3, is GAGVSQSPSNKVTEKGKDVELRCDPISGHTALYWYRQSLGQGLEFLIYFQGNSAPDKSGLPSDRFSAERTGGSVSTLTIQRTQQEDSAVYLCASSSGGQGVTEAFFGQGTRLTVV.

The V gene is TRBV7-3, the J gene TRBJ2-2, with a possible D match to TRBD1 (5 bases). Germline V lookup: CDR1 SGHTA, CDR2 FQGTGA. V was trimmed by 5 bases and J by 0 bases, leaving 13 bases between them. The CDR3 is made up of 16 amino acids. CDR3 coding DNA: TGTGCCAGCAGCGCGGTAGGGGTATCGAACACCGGGGAGCTGTTTTTT. It encodes CASSAVGVSNTGELFF.

This clone has just a few counts. V usage is TRBV7-2 and J usage is TRBJ2-5; 9 bases fit TRBD1. Germline CDR1 and CDR2: SGHTA and FQGNSA. The CDR3 is made up of 13 amino acids. Trimming at V came to 7 bases and at J to 4 bases, leaving 4 bases not matched to a gene. The CDR3 protein is CASKTGGSETQYF. As DNA, the CDR3 is TGTGCCAGCAAAACAGGGGGCTCAGAGACCCAGTACTTC.

V and J are TRBV29-1 and TRBJ2-7; D is ambiguous. The germline V and J ends were trimmed by 4 bases and 2 bases, with 12 bases remaining between them. Germline lookup yields CDR1 SQVTM and CDR2 ANQGSEA. This CDR3 has 13 residues. The CDR3 here is CSVAGRMAYEQYF. In nucleotides, the CDR3 is TGCAGCGTTGCCGGCAGGATGGCCTACGAGCAGTACTTC.